This T cell receptor beta chain was sequenced during a study of CD8 T cells in ankylosing spondylitis. Study-wide findings and caveats: A motif in TCR beta, a set of under ten highly homologous variants, appeared characteristic of ankylosing spondylitis blood.

For TCR beta, libraries came from quantitative 5'-RACE with molecular barcodes. TCRdb itself ran the 5' RACE reads through MiXCR, one entry per CDR3 protein. This table holds roughly 700,000 distinct CDR3 sequences, roughly 19% found once. On this clonotype itself: Antigen unknown.

The germline V gene encodes CDR1 SNHLY and CDR2 FYNNEI. V was shortened by 9 bases and J by 0 bases, with 17 bases between the two germline ends. The CDR3 runs 16 residues. The chain carries TRBV2 and TRBJ1-4; a possible D gene is TRBD1 (6 bases). The sample was blood, either unsorted or a sorted T cell fraction (not recorded which). This sequence originates from a male donor with ankylosing spondylitis. In nucleotides, the CDR3 is TGTGCCAGTGGGGGCCGATCCTCCGCAACTAATGAAAAACTGTTTTTT. Residues: CASGGRSSATNEKLFF.